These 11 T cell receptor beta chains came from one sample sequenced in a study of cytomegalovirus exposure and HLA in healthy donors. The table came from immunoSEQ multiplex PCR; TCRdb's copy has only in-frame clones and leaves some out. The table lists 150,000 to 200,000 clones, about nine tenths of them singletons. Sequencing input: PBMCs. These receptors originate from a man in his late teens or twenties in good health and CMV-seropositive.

CDR3 bases: TGTGCCAGCAGTGTCACAGGGGCTCATTCGGGTCAGCCCCAGCATTTT. Encoded protein: CASSVTGAHSGQPQHF. The gene calls are TRBV2 and TRBJ1-5; 7 nucleotides line up with TRBD1. Germline trimming cut 4 bases from V and 6 bases from J; bases unmatched to any gene: 12. Per germline, CDR1 SNHLY and CDR2 FYNNEI. The CDR3 runs to 16 residues.

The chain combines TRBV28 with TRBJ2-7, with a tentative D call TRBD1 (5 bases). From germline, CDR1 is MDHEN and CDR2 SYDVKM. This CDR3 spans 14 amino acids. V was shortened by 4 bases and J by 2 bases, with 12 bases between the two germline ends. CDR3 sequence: CASSSPTVPYEQYF. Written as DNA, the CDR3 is TGTGCCAGCAGTTCCCCGACAGTACCCTACGAGCAGTACTTC.

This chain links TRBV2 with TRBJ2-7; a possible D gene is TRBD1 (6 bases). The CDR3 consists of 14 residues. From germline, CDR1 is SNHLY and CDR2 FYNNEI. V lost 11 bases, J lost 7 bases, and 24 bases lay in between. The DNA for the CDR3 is TGTGCCGGAGGAGAGCAGGGGAGTTTAGGGGAGCAGTACTTC. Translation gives CAGGEQGSLGEQYF.

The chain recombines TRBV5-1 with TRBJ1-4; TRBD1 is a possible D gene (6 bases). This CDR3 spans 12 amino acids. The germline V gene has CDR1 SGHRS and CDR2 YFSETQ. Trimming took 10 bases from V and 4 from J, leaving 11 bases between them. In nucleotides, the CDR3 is TGCGCCGAGGACAGCGTTAATGAAAAACTGTTTTTT. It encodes CAEDSVNEKLFF.

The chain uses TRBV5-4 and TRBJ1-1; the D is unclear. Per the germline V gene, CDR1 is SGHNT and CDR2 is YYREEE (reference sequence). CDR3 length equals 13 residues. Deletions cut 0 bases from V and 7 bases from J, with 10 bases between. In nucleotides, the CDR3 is TGTGCCAGCAGCTTGGTGTCCGCTAGTGAAGCTTTCTTT. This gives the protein CASSLVSASEAFF. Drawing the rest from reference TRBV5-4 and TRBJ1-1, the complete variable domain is ETGVTQSPTHLIKTRGQQVTLRCSSQSGHNTVSWYQQALGQGPQFIFQYYREEENGRGNFPPRFSGLQFPNYSSELNVNALELDDSALYLCASSLVSASEAFFGQGTRLTVV.

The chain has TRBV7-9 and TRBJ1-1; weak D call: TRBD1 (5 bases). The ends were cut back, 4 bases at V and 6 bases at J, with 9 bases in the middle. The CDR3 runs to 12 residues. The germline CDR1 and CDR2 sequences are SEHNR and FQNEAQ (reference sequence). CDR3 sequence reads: CASSYRQSEAFF. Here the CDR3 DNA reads TGTGCCAGCAGCTACAGACAGTCTGAAGCTTTCTTT.

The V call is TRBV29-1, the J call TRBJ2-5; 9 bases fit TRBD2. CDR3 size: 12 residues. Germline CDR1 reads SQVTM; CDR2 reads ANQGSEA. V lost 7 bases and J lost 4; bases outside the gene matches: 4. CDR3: CSASGAPETQYF. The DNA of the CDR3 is TGCAGCGCTAGCGGGGCCCCAGAGACCCAGTACTTC.

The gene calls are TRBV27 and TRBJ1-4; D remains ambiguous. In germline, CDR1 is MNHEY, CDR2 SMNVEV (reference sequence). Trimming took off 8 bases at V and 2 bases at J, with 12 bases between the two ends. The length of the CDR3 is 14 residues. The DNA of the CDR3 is TGTGCCAGCTCCCTCAGGTCGACTAATGAAAAACTGTTTTTT. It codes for CASSLRSTNEKLFF.

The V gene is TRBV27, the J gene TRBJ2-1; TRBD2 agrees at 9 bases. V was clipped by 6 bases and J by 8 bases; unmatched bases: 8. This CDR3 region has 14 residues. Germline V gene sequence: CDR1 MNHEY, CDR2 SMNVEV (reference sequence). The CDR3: CASSMTSGGDEQFF. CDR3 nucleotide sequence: TGTGCCAGCAGCATGACTAGCGGAGGGGATGAGCAGTTCTTC.

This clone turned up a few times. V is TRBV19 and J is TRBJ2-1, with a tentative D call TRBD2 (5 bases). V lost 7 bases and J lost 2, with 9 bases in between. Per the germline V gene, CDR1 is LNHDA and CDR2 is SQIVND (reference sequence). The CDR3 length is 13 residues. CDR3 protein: CASTGFPYNEQFF. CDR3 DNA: TGTGCCAGTACGGGGTTCCCCTACAATGAGCAGTTCTTC.

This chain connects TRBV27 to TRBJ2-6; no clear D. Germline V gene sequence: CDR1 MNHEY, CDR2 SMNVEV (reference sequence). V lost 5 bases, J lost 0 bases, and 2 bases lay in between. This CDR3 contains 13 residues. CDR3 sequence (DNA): TGTGCCAGCAGTCGCTCTGGGGCCAACGTCCTGACTTTC. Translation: CASSRSGANVLTF.